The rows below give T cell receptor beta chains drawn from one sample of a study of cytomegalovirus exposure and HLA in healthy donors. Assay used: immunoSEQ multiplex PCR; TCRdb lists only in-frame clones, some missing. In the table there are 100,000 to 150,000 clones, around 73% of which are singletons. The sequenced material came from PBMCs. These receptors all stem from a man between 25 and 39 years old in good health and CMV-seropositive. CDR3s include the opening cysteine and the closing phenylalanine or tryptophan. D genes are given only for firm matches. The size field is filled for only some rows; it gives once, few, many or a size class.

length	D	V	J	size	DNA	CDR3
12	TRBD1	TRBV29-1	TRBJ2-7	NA	TGCAGCGCGAGACAGGGAAACTACGAGCAGTACTTC	CSARQGNYEQYF
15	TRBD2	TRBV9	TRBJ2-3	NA	TGTGCCAGCAGCCACCCTAGCGGGAGTGGCGATACGCAGTATTTT	CASSHPSGSGDTQYF
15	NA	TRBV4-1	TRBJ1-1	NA	TGCGCCAGCAGCCAAGATCTCGCGGGGGAGTGGGGAGCTTTCTTT	CASSQDLAGEWGAFF
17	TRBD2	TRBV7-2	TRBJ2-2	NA	TGTGCCAGCAGCTTACGCTTGACGCGGGAGACCAGCGGGGAGCTGTTTTTT	CASSLRLTRETSGELFF
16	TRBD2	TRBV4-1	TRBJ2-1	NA	TGCGCCAGCAGCCAAGACCGGACTAGCGGACACAATGAGCAGTTCTTC	CASSQDRTSGHNEQFF
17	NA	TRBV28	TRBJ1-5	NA	TGTGCCAGCAGTGAAACCCCGCAGGGTGCTCGCAATCAGCCCCAGCATTTT	CASSETPQGARNQPQHF
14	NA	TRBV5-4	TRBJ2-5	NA	TGTGCCAGCAGCGACCCACGGACAGAAGAGACCCAGTACTTC	CASSDPRTEETQYF
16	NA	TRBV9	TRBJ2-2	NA	TGTGCCAGCAGCGTAGGCGGGCGGACGAACACCGGGGAGCTGTTTTTT	CASSVGGRTNTGELFF
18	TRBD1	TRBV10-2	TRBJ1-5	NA	TGCGCCAGCAGTGATCCCGGACAGGCCTTTTATAGCAATCAGCCCCAGCATTTT	CASSDPGQAFYSNQPQHF
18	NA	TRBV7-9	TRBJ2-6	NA	TGTGCCAGCAGCTTAGAAGGACAGTCGCCCTCTGGGGCCAACGTCCTGACTTTC	CASSLEGQSPSGANVLTF
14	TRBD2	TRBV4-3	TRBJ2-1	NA	TGCGCCAGCAGCCACTCTAGCGGTTACAATGAGCAGTTCTTC	CASSHSSGYNEQFF
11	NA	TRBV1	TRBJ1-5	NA	TGCACCAGCAGCCCTGATCAGCCCCAGCATTTT	CTSSPDQPQHF
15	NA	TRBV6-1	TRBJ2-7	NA	TGTGCCAGCAGTGAAGCGGAGGACAGTCCCGTCGAGCAGTACTTC	CASSEAEDSPVEQYF
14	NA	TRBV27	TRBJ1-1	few	TGTGCCAGCAGTTCTTACGACAGGCCCGGTGAAGCTTTCTTT	CASSSYDRPGEAFF
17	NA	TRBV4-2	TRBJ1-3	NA	TGTGCCAGCAGCCTCAACCCTGGCACCAGCTCTGGAAACACCATATATTTT	CASSLNPGTSSGNTIYF
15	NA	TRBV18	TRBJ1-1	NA	TGTGCCAGCTCCCCCCCCCTCGGGATTAACACTGAAGCTTTCTTT	CASSPPLGINTEAFF
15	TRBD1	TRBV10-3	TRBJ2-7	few	TGTGCCATCAGTGAGTCGATAAAGGGGGCAGGGGAGCAGTACTTC	CAISESIKGAGEQYF
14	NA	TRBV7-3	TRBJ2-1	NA	TGTGCCAGCAGCTTAACGGCAGGGTGGAATGAGCAGTTCTTC	CASSLTAGWNEQFF
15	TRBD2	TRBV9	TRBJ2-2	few	TGTGCCAGCAGCCGGGGGGGAGCGAACACCGGGGAGCTGTTTTTT	CASSRGGANTGELFF
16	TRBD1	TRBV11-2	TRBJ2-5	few	TGTGCCAGCAGCTTAGTAGGGGCAGGGGGTAGAGAGACCCAGTACTTC	CASSLVGAGGRETQYF
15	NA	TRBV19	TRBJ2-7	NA	TGTGCCAGTAGTATCGCGGCAGCGGCAACCTACGGGCAGTACTTC	CASSIAAAATYGQYF
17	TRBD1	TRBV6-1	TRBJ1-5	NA	TGTGCCAGCAGTGGAAGACTGCAGGGGGCGCGAAATCAGCCCCAGCATTTT	CASSGRLQGARNQPQHF
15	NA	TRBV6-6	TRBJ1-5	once	TGTGCCAGCAGTTACTCTGAGTATAGCAATCAGCCCCAGCATTTT	CASSYSEYSNQPQHF
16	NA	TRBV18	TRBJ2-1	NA	TGTGCCAGCTCACCCTGGAGGGCTAGCGTTTACAATGAGCAGTTCTTC	CASSPWRASVYNEQFF